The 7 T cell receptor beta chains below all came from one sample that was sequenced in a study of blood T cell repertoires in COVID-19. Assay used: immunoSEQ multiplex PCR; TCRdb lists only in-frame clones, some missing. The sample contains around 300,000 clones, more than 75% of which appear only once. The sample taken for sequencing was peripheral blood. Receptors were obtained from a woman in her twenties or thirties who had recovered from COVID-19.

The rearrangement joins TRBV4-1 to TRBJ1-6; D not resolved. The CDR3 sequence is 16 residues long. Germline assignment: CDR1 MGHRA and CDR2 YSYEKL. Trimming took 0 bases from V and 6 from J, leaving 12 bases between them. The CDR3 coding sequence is TGCGCCAGCAGCCAAGATCCGATCCCGGGTAATTCACCCCTCCACTTT. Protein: CASSQDPIPGNSPLHF.

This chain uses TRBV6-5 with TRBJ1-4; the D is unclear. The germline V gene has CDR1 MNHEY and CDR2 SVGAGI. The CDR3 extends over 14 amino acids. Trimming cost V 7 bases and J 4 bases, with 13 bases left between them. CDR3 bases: TGTGCCAGCACCGAGGGAGGGAATAATGAAAAACTGTTTTTT. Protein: CASTEGGNNEKLFF.

CDR3 DNA sequence: TGCGCCAGCAGCCAAACAGCTGCAACTAATGAAAAACTGTTTTTT. It translates to CASSQTAATNEKLFF. This sequence joins TRBV4-1 and TRBJ1-4; D unclear. The V gene's germline CDR1 is MGHRA and CDR2 YSYEKL. With 2 bases removed from V and 0 bases from J, the gap between germline ends came to 7 bases. The length of the CDR3 is 15 residues.

CDR3 in DNA: TGCAGCGTTGATGGGACAGGAGGACCTCTGGATGGCTACACCTTC. It specifies CSVDGTGGPLDGYTF. This chain connects TRBV29-1 to TRBJ1-2; 8 bases are a match to TRBD1. The CDR3 covers 15 residues. V shed 3 bases and J 6 bases; nucleotides not matched to a gene: 12. CDR1 is SQVTM and CDR2 is ANQGSEA in the germline V gene.

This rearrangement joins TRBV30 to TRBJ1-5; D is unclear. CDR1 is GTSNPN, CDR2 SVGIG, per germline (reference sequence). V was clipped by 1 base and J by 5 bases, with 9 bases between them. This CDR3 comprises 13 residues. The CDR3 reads CAWSAARDQPQHF. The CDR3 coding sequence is TGTGCCTGGAGTGCTGCGAGGGATCAGCCCCAGCATTTT.

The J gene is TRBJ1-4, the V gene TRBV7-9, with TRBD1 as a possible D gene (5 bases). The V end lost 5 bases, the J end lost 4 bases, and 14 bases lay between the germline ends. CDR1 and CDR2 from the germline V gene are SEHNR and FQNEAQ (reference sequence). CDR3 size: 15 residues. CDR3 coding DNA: TGTGCCAGCAGCCCCAGGGCCCTACTTAATGAAAAACTGTTTTTT. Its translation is CASSPRALLNEKLFF.

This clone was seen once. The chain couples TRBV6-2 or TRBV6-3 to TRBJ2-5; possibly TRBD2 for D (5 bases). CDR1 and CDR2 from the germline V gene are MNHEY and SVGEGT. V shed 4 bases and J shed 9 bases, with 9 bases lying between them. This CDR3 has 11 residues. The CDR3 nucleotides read TGTGCCAGCAGTTTCTCCGGGGCCCAGTACTTC. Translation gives CASSFSGAQYF.